These 23 T cell receptor beta chains originate from one sample sequenced in a study of siplizumab effects on memory and regulatory T cells (dated by TCRdb to about 2019). Receptor amplification or capture employed the immunoSEQ multiplex PCR assay. TCRdb's version of the immuneACCESS table is confined to in-frame rearrangements and falls short of the full clone set. An unresolved V gene accounts for under half of the shortfall where checked; the remainder is of unknown origin. Counted in this sample were about 91,000 clones; 80% to 95% of them appeared once. The top ten clones comprise 6% to 7% of the sample. Sequenced sample: CD8+ T cells sorted from blood. These receptors came from a human donor in good health.

The chain carries TRBV27 and TRBJ2-7, with unresolved D. V lost 2 bases to trimming and J lost 2 bases, with 10 bases between them. The germline V gene encodes CDR1 MNHEY and CDR2 SMNVEV (reference sequence). The CDR3 totals 14 residues. CDR3 DNA sequence: TGTGCCAGCAGTTTAAGGGATAAACCCTACGAGCAGTACTTC. This translates into CASSLRDKPYEQYF.

This clone was observed a handful of times. V gene TRBV7-9 combines with J gene TRBJ1-5, with D unresolved. The CDR3 is 12 amino acids. Trimming took off 1 base at V and 7 bases at J, with 5 bases between the two ends. CDR1 and CDR2 from the germline V gene are SEHNR and FQNEAQ (reference sequence). The CDR3 nucleotides are TGTGCCAGCAGCTTAGAGAACCAGCCCCAGCATTTT. Its protein is CASSLENQPQHF.

As for this clone: Germline is not matched at one junction end, which may reflect a read error. The V gene is TRBV6-5, the J gene TRBJ2-2; D gene uncertain. Germline-derived CDR1 and CDR2 are MNHEY and SVGAGI. The CDR3 loop spans 13 amino acids. In DNA, the CDR3 is TGTGCCATCAGTATTTCCTACACCGGGGAGCTGTTTTTT. Protein sequence: CAISISYTGELFF.

The rearrangement links TRBV27 to TRBJ2-1; 7 bases fit TRBD1. V shed 10 bases and J 0 bases; nucleotides not matched to a gene: 3. CDR1 is MNHEY, CDR2 SMNVEV, per germline (reference sequence). This CDR3 contains 13 residues. Here the CDR3 DNA reads TGTGCCACCGGGGACAGCTCCTACAATGAGCAGTTCTTC. It codes for CATGDSSYNEQFF.

The rearrangement links TRBV7-8 to TRBJ1-5, with TRBD1 as a possible D gene (6 bases). The CDR3 is 16 amino acids. CDR1 and CDR2 from the germline V gene are SGHVS and FQNEAQ. V was pared by 7 bases and J by 0 bases, with 16 bases between. Here the CDR3 reads CASKSTGGYSNQPQHF. For the CDR3, the DNA is TGTGCCAGCAAGTCGACAGGCGGATATAGCAATCAGCCCCAGCATTTT. Variable domain in full (rest from reference TRBV7-8 and TRBJ1-5): GAGVSQSPRYKVAKRGQDVALRCDPISGHVSLFWYQQALGQGPEFLTYFQNEAQLDKSGLPSDRFFAERPEGSVSTLKIQRTQQEDSAVYLCASKSTGGYSNQPQHFGDGTRLSIL.

The chain carries TRBV19 and TRBJ2-1; 11 bases map to TRBD2. J gave up 8 bases and V 6 bases, and 6 bases lay outside the gene matches. The V gene's germline CDR1 is LNHDA and CDR2 SQIVND (reference sequence). The length of the CDR3 is 14 residues. The CDR3 spells CASRNSGGAHEQFF. CDR3 DNA sequence: TGTGCCAGTAGAAATAGCGGGGGGGCGCATGAGCAGTTCTTC.

This chain connects TRBV2 to TRBJ1-5; the match to TRBD1 covers 9 bases. CDR1 and CDR2 (germline): SNHLY, FYNNEI. This CDR3 region has 15 residues. After removal of 7 bases from V and 0 bases from J, the junction contained 4 bases not matched to a gene. This chain's CDR3 is CASTRTGDSNQPQHF. The CDR3 region has the DNA TGTGCCAGCACCAGGACAGGGGATAGCAATCAGCCCCAGCATTTT.

The J gene is TRBJ2-3, the V gene TRBV11-2; 9 positions match TRBD2. J lost 4 bases, V lost 0 bases, and 5 bases had no gene match. The CDR3 has 16 residues. Germline values: CDR1 SGHAT, CDR2 FQNNGV. The CDR3 here is CASSLDLAGRSDTQYF. CDR3 DNA sequence: TGTGCCAGCAGCTTAGATCTAGCGGGAAGGTCAGATACGCAGTATTTT.

This chain links TRBV13 with TRBJ2-7, with D possibly matching TRBD2 (6 bases). The germline V gene has CDR1 PRHDT and CDR2 FYEKMQ (reference sequence). V was shortened by 1 base and J by 7 bases, with 8 bases between the two germline ends. The CDR3 is 12 amino acids. CDR3 loop: CASSLAAGEQYF. CDR3 coding DNA: TGTGCCAGCAGCTTAGCGGCGGGGGAGCAGTACTTC.

This chain links TRBV5-8 with TRBJ1-5, with no clear D. The CDR3 contains 14 residues. Per the germline V gene, CDR1 is SGHTS and CDR2 is YDEGEE. The V gene lost 2 bases and the J gene lost 9 bases, with 15 bases spanning the gap. The CDR3 reads CASSLRAYEGPQHF. The CDR3 DNA is TGTGCCAGCAGCTTACGGGCCTACGAAGGGCCCCAGCATTTT.

The rearrangement uses TRBV14 and TRBJ2-1, with TRBD1 identical over 11 bases. CDR1 is SGHDN, CDR2 FVKESK, per germline. V shed 0 bases, J shed 1 base, and the junction held 5 bases outside the gene matches. CDR3 size: 18 residues. The chain's CDR3 is CASSQDQGQGASYNEQFF. The CDR3, as DNA: TGTGCCAGCAGCCAAGATCAAGGACAGGGGGCTTCCTACAATGAGCAGTTCTTC.

The chain is built from TRBV29-1 and TRBJ2-2, with TRBD2 as a possible D gene (5 bases). This CDR3 contains 14 residues. In germline, CDR1 is SQVTM, CDR2 ANQGSEA. Trimming removed 6 bases at V and 4 bases at J, with 15 bases between. DNA of the CDR3: TGCAGCGTGGAGGAGGATAGTGGCACCGGGGAGCTGTTTTTT. This encodes CSVEEDSGTGELFF.

The chain couples TRBV6-4 to TRBJ1-1; D gene unclear. The length of the CDR3 is 13 residues. Trimming cost V 5 bases and J 2 bases, with 9 bases left between them. Germline loops: CDR1 MRHNA, CDR2 SNTAGT. The CDR3 sequence is CASSMEGNTEAFF. In DNA, the CDR3 is TGTGCCAGCAGTATGGAGGGAAACACTGAAGCTTTCTTT.

The sample holds a few counts of this clone. The rearrangement joins TRBV19 to TRBJ1-1; D gene ambiguous. Germline CDR1 is LNHDA and CDR2 is SQIVND (reference sequence). CDR3 length: 18 residues. The V end lost 4 bases, the J end lost 0 bases, and 21 bases lay between the germline ends. The CDR3 DNA follows: TGTGCCAGTAGTACGGACCTGTCCATTCCCCCTATGAACACTGAAGCTTTCTTT. It specifies CASSTDLSIPPMNTEAFF.

The J gene is TRBJ1-2, the V gene TRBV6-1; no reliable D call. CDR1 MNHNS and CDR2 SASEGT come from the germline V gene. V was clipped by 6 bases and J by 4 bases, with 6 bases between them. There are 11 residues in the CDR3. This CDR3 is CASRSGYGYTF. For the CDR3, the DNA is TGTGCCAGCAGATCGGGCTATGGCTACACCTTC.

The V call is TRBV30, the J call TRBJ2-1, with 11 bases identical to TRBD2. Germline trimming cut 2 bases from V and 5 bases from J; bases unmatched to any gene: 2. CDR1 is GTSNPN and CDR2 is SVGIG in the germline V gene (reference sequence). This CDR3 has 14 residues. The DNA of the CDR3 is TGTGCCTGGAGTACGGGACTAGCGGACAATGAGCAGTTCTTC. Translation gives CAWSTGLADNEQFF.

This clone was seen just once. The rearrangement joins TRBV9 to TRBJ2-1; D is undetermined. Trimming removed 1 base from V and 9 bases from J, with 5 bases in between. The CDR3 is 11 amino acids. Germline CDR1 reads SGDLS; CDR2 reads YYNGEE. CDR3 protein: CASSVSSEQFF. The CDR3 DNA reads TGTGCCAGCAGCGTAAGTAGTGAGCAGTTCTTC. The complete variable domain, with remaining parts taken from reference TRBV9 and TRBJ2-1, reads DSGVTQTPKHLITATGQRVTLRCSPRSGDLSVYWYQQSLDQGLQFLIQYYNGEERAKGNILERFSAQQFPDLHSELNLSSLELGDSALYFCASSVSSEQFFGPGTRLTVL.

V is TRBV5-6 and J is TRBJ1-5; D may be TRBD1 (5 bases). The CDR3 is 19 residues long. Trimming stripped 7 bases from V and 0 bases from J, with 26 bases between. CDR1 SGHDT and CDR2 YYEEEE come from the germline V gene. The CDR3 here is CASGQPGRALFYSNQPQHF. The CDR3 DNA reads TGTGCCAGCGGACAACCGGGACGCGCTCTTTTCTATAGCAATCAGCCCCAGCATTTT.

CDR3 in amino acids: CASSIQQGARAFF. The CDR3 nucleotides are TGTGCCAGCAGTATCCAGCAGGGGGCGCGTGCTTTCTTT. This rearrangement joins TRBV27 to TRBJ1-1; TRBD1 matches 8 bases. In germline, CDR1 is MNHEY, CDR2 SMNVEV (reference sequence). The V segment lost 5 bases and the J segment 11 bases; nucleotides outside the gene matches: 10. This CDR3 has 13 residues.

The rearrangement joins TRBV10-3 to TRBJ1-2, with 7 bases lining up with TRBD1. This CDR3 has 17 residues. Trimming took 2 bases from V and 7 from J; bases not matched to a gene: 16. CDR1 ENHRY and CDR2 SYGVKD come from the germline V gene. This CDR3 is CAISESRQGSPLAGYTF. As DNA, the CDR3 is TGTGCCATCAGTGAGAGCAGACAGGGCTCCCCCCTGGCTGGCTACACCTTC.

The chain has TRBV11-3 and TRBJ1-1, with a possible D match to TRBD1 (5 bases). CDR3 length equals 15 residues. The germline V and J ends were trimmed by 3 bases and 1 base, with 12 bases remaining between them. Germline V gene data show CDR1 as SGHNT and CDR2 as YENEEA. CDR3 in amino acids: CASSLGDSRNTEAFF. The DNA for the CDR3 is TGTGCCAGCAGCTTGGGTGACAGCAGGAACACTGAAGCTTTCTTT.

This clone has only one observation. The rearrangement uses TRBV13 and TRBJ2-2; 7 bases are a match to TRBD1. In germline, CDR1 is PRHDT, CDR2 FYEKMQ (reference sequence). The CDR3 totals 16 residues. With 1 base clipped from V and 2 bases from J, the junction kept 4 bases outside the gene matches. The CDR3 region has the DNA TGTGCCAGCAGCTTAGTTGGGACAGCCAACACCGGGGAGCTGTTTTTT. Amino acids: CASSLVGTANTGELFF.

The rearrangement uses TRBV25-1 and TRBJ1-1; D is perhaps TRBD1 (6 bases). Germline V gives CDR1 MGHDK, CDR2 SYGVNS. Trimming removed 1 base at V and 8 bases at J, with 8 bases between. The CDR3 is made up of 12 amino acids. This CDR3 is CASSELGAEAFF. Here the CDR3 DNA reads TGTGCCAGCAGTGAATTGGGGGCCGAAGCTTTCTTT.